Here is one T cell receptor beta chain with its context. Authors' analysis steps: Amplification with reference gene primers provided the estimates of nucleated cell counts. Sequenced by immunoSEQ multiplex PCR; TCRdb stores in-frame clones only, minus some. The V and J calls and clone size come from that table; D and trimming were worked out from the DNA. The sample shows a few hundred thousand clones, around nine tenths of them seen only once. V lost 3 bases to trimming and J lost 7 bases; unmatched junction nucleotides: 7. The V gene's germline CDR1 is KGHSH and CDR2 LQKENI. The CDR3 extends over 15 amino acids. Individuals drawn from 20 to 30 US areas were roughly 18 to 100 years old. Allocation to cohorts depended on clinical history reported by the participants. The data originate from a study of blood T cell repertoires in COVID-19. Overall study: The United States, Italy and Spain provided the acute and convalescent COVID-19 samples.

This clonotype was sampled from a woman aged 45-60 years with acute COVID-19. The chain employs TRBV18 and TRBJ1-5, with TRBD1 matching 9 bases. Sequencing used PBMCs or T cells enriched from blood (not recorded which). This CDR3 is CASSPGDRVYQPQHF. The CDR3 DNA reads TGTGCCAGCTCACCGGGGGACAGGGTATACCAGCCCCAGCATTTT.